This T cell receptor (beta chain) was observed in a study of blood T cell repertoires in COVID-19. The overall study: COVID-19 samples collected from the United States, Italy and Spain covered acute and convalescent phases.

Trimming cost V 2 bases and J 9 bases; bases outside gene matches: 7. Germline V lookup: CDR1 MNHEY, CDR2 SMNVEV (reference sequence). This CDR3 contains 15 residues. Data came from immunoSEQ multiplex PCR; TCRdb stores just in-frame clones and leaves some out. Of 35,000 to 50,000 clones in the sample, 70% to 90% were seen once. The clonotype was recovered from a human donor in a cohort sampled during active COVID-19. J is TRBJ2-1 and V is TRBV27; 10 bases are a match to TRBD2. Sequencing was performed on peripheral blood. The CDR3 sequence is CASSLLLAGTAEQFF. CDR3 nucleotide sequence: TGTGCCAGCAGTTTACTACTAGCGGGAACCGCTGAGCAGTTCTTC.